What follows is one T cell receptor (beta chain) and its context. As yet, its antigen is unknown. The V gene lost 2 bases and the J gene lost 4 bases, with 12 bases spanning the gap. Germline V lookup: CDR1 SGHRS, CDR2 YFSETQ. This CDR3 spans 14 amino acids. The healthy adult donors were HIV-negative and reported no recent acute infections or vaccinations. The study ran the assay at deep level. Across several immunoSEQ plates, the genomic DNA of each subset was split evenly. Libraries were prepared by immunoSEQ multiplex PCR; TCRdb keeps only in-frame clonotypes and omits some of them. In the table there are about 230,000 clones, approximately 65% of which are singletons. The sample belongs to a study of shared clonotypes between healthy human individuals. Overall study findings and caveats: In contrast to clonotypes shared by all four donors, non-shared clonotypes had lower generation probabilities.

This TCR came from a man aged 25-40 years in good health. V and J are TRBV5-1 and TRBJ2-5; D call uncertain. Sequenced material: memory CD4+ T cells sorted from blood. As for subset: CD45RA-negative fraction. CDR3 loop: CASSLNWLGETQYF. The CDR3 DNA reads as TGCGCCAGCAGCTTAAATTGGTTGGGAGAGACCCAGTACTTC.